The clone carrying this T cell receptor beta chain came up many times. This sample was taken from a study of cytomegalovirus exposure and HLA in healthy donors. The PCR made use of 60 Vbeta and 13 Jbeta primers. Some clones are missing from TCRdb's copy, which holds only in-frame ones; the method was immunoSEQ multiplex PCR. The sample has 65,000 to 70,000 clones, 68% seen once. The CDR3 loop spans 16 amino acids. Per the germline V gene, CDR1 is LGHNA and CDR2 is YNFKEQ. V dropped 0 bases and J dropped 3 bases, with 12 bases sitting between them. The sequence was collected from a woman aged 25-40 years in good health and CMV-seronegative. The chain uses TRBV4-2 and TRBJ1-5, with TRBD1 as a possible D gene (5 bases). The sequenced sample was PBMCs. The CDR3 is CASSQEMGRVNQPQHF. The CDR3 DNA sequence: TGTGCCAGCAGCCAAGAGATGGGCAGGGTCAATCAGCCCCAGCATTTT.